A selection of T cell receptor beta chains follows, all from one sample in a study of blood T cell repertoires in COVID-19. The assay was immunoSEQ multiplex PCR, and TCRdb's table has in-frame clones only and misses some. The table includes a few hundred thousand clones, 75% to 90% detected once. The specimen was PBMCs or T cells enriched from blood (not recorded which). Source of these receptors: a woman aged 45-65 years who had recovered from COVID-19. Both conserved end residues are part of each CDR3. Fields, in order: V gene, D gene, J gene, clone size, CDR3 protein, CDR3 DNA. The D gene is left open where the match is weak. The size field is filled for only some rows; it gives once, few, many or a size class.

TRBV10-2,-,TRBJ1-6,-,CASAATGYNSPLHF,TGCGCCAGCGCCGCGACAGGCTATAATTCACCCCTCCACTTT
TRBV4-3,TRBD2,TRBJ2-2,-,CASSAVGGTNTGELFF,TGCGCCAGCAGCGCAGTCGGGGGGACGAACACCGGGGAGCTGTTTTTT
TRBV13,-,TRBJ2-3,-,CASSPRKSTQYF,TGTGCCAGCAGCCCTCGAAAGAGTACGCAGTATTTT
TRBV6-5,TRBD2,TRBJ2-5,-,CASSTGLAETQYF,TGTGCCAGCAGCACCGGACTAGCCGAGACCCAGTACTTC
TRBV4-3,-,TRBJ1-1,-,CASSQNSLGAGEAFF,TGCGCCAGCAGCCAAAACAGTCTAGGGGCCGGTGAAGCTTTCTTT
TRBV3-1/TRBV3-2,TRBD2,TRBJ2-3,-,CASSLNLAGGRWGPSTDTQYF,TGTGCCAGCAGTCTTAACCTAGCGGGAGGGCGCTGGGGCCCTAGCACAGATACGCAGTATTTT
TRBV2,TRBD2,TRBJ2-5,-,CASRATTSRETQYF,TGTGCCAGCAGAGCGACGACTAGCCGCGAGACCCAGTACTTC
TRBV19,TRBD1,TRBJ1-4,-,CASSGRQGRNEKLFF,TGTGCCAGTAGTGGACGACAGGGAAGAAATGAAAAACTGTTTTTT
TRBV9,-,TRBJ2-1,-,CASSSTPDSSYNEQFF,TGTGCCAGCAGCTCCACCCCTGACAGCTCCTACAATGAGCAGTTCTTC
TRBV12-3/TRBV12-4,-,TRBJ1-1,-,CASSFSGNTEAFF,TGTGCCAGCAGTTTTTCAGGGAACACTGAAGCTTTCTTT
TRBV30,TRBD1,TRBJ1-6,-,CAWSDRTGGNSPLHF,TGTGCCTGGAGTGACAGGACAGGGGGGAATTCACCCCTCCACTTT
TRBV19,-,TRBJ1-2,-,CASSIGRIINYGYTF,TGTGCCAGCAGTATAGGGCGGATTATTAACTATGGCTACACCTTC
TRBV19,TRBD2,TRBJ2-3,few,CASRQSGTSRISTDTQYF,TGTGCCAGTAGACAATCCGGGACTAGCAGGATCAGCACAGATACGCAGTATTTT
TRBV9,-,TRBJ1-6,-,CASSVALGGNSPLHF,TGTGCCAGCAGCGTAGCTCTCGGCGGGAATTCACCCCTCCACTTT
TRBV5-6,TRBD1,TRBJ1-2,-,CASSTHRGLGSGYTF,TGTGCCAGCAGCACCCACAGGGGGCTTGGAAGTGGCTACACCTTC
TRBV28,-,TRBJ1-3,few,CASWGGAQSSGNTIYF,TGTGCCAGCTGGGGGGGGGCGCAATCCTCTGGAAACACCATATATTTT
TRBV7-2,-,TRBJ2-1,-,CASRPDMGSYNEQFF,TGTGCCAGCAGGCCAGACATGGGTTCCTACAATGAGCAGTTCTTC
TRBV7-8,TRBD1,TRBJ1-1,-,CASSFGRGQRNTEAFF,TGTGCCAGCAGCTTTGGCAGGGGGCAGAGAAACACTGAAGCTTTCTTT
TRBV6-2/TRBV6-3,-,TRBJ1-1,-,CASSQTVVKNTEAFF,TGTGCCAGCAGTCAAACGGTAGTTAAGAACACTGAAGCTTTCTTT
TRBV7-3,-,TRBJ2-1,-,CASSLILSSYNEQFF,TGTGCCAGCAGCTTAATCCTGAGCTCCTACAATGAGCAGTTCTTC
TRBV9,-,TRBJ2-3,-,CASSQRLVHVTQYF,TGTGCCAGCAGCCAGCGACTAGTTCATGTTACGCAGTATTTT
TRBV19,TRBD1,TRBJ1-3,-,CASSRQGTAGNTIYF,TGTGCCAGTAGTAGACAAGGGACAGCTGGAAACACCATATATTTT
TRBV4-3,TRBD2,TRBJ2-7,-,CASSLSLRSGAGVGYEQYF,TGCGCCAGCAGCCTTTCTTTGAGGTCCGGAGCGGGAGTTGGGTACGAGCAGTACTTC
TRBV6-2/TRBV6-3,-,TRBJ1-6,-,CASSYVQIHSPLHF,TGTGCCAGCAGTTACGTACAGATTCATTCACCCCTCCACTTT
TRBV7-2,-,TRBJ1-5,-,CASSQDSGYNQPQHF,TGTGCCAGCAGCCAGGATTCGGGGTATAATCAGCCCCAGCATTTT
TRBV29-1,-,TRBJ2-3,-,CSVAPRRGAGTDTQYF,TGCAGCGTTGCCCCCCGTCGAGGAGCTGGCACAGATACGCAGTATTTT
TRBV4-2,-,TRBJ1-2,few,CASSQASTGGVDYGYTF,TGTGCCAGCAGCCAAGCAAGCACAGGTGGCGTTGACTATGGCTACACCTTC
TRBV10-3,TRBD1,TRBJ1-4,-,CAISPGQQPEKLFF,TGTGCCATCTCCCCGGGACAGCAACCTGAAAAACTGTTTTTT
TRBV7-7,TRBD2,TRBJ2-1,-,CASSLEAASGEQFF,TGTGCCAGCAGCTTAGAGGCGGCTAGCGGCGAGCAGTTCTTC
TRBV9,-,TRBJ2-1,-,CASSDPLGRQDLSSYNEQFF,TGTGCCAGCAGCGACCCACTAGGTCGGCAAGATTTAAGCTCCTACAATGAGCAGTTCTTC
TRBV9,TRBD1,TRBJ1-2,-,CASSVAGQGASWGYTF,TGTGCCAGCAGCGTAGCGGGTCAGGGGGCATCTTGGGGCTACACCTTC
TRBV7-9,TRBD1,TRBJ2-1,-,CASSLTGERYNEQFF,TGTGCCAGCAGCTTAACAGGGGAGCGCTACAATGAGCAGTTCTTC
TRBV2,-,TRBJ1-2,once,CASSDRVIHGYTF,TGTGCCAGCAGTGACAGGGTAATCCATGGCTACACCTTC
TRBV2,-,TRBJ1-1,-,CASSQDRNTEAFF,TGTGCCAGCAGTCAGGACAGGAACACTGAAGCTTTCTTT
TRBV6-4,-,TRBJ2-1,-,CASSWAQGNNEQFF,TGTGCCAGCAGTTGGGCCCAGGGGAACAATGAGCAGTTCTTC
TRBV7-2,-,TRBJ1-2,-,CASSLAAGSGGYTF,TGTGCCAGCAGCTTAGCGGCAGGGTCGGGTGGCTACACCTTC
TRBV14,-,TRBJ2-3,-,CASSRTRSTDTQYF,TGTGCCAGCAGTAGGACACGTAGCACAGATACGCAGTATTTT
TRBV7-8,-,TRBJ1-4,-,CASSPYQAEKLFF,TGTGCCAGCAGCCCTTATCAGGCGGAAAAACTGTTTTTT
TRBV5-4,TRBD1,TRBJ1-2,once,CASSLPLRDRVNYGYTF,TGTGCCAGCAGCTTACCCCTCAGGGACAGGGTGAACTATGGCTACACCTTC
TRBV11-3,-,TRBJ2-1,-,CASSLPRMGAFDEQFF,TGTGCCAGCAGCTTACCCAGGATGGGGGCTTTCGATGAGCAGTTCTTC
TRBV7-9,-,TRBJ1-1,-,CASSLMPGTKNTEAFF,TGTGCCAGCAGCTTAATGCCAGGGACTAAGAACACTGAAGCTTTCTTT
TRBV3-1/TRBV3-2,TRBD2,TRBJ2-7,-,CASSQEAGDLYYEQYF,TGTGCCAGCAGCCAAGAAGCGGGAGACCTCTACTACGAGCAGTACTTC
TRBV4-3,TRBD1,TRBJ1-2,-,CASSHPATGNYGYTF,TGCGCCAGCAGCCACCCCGCGACAGGGAACTATGGCTACACCTTC
TRBV6-5,TRBD1,TRBJ2-7,-,CASRGDSQYEQYF,TGTGCCAGCAGGGGGGACAGCCAATACGAGCAGTACTTC
TRBV7-9,-,TRBJ1-1,-,CASRPRGESTEAFF,TGTGCCAGCAGGCCCCGGGGGGAGAGCACTGAAGCTTTCTTT
TRBV6-6,TRBD1,TRBJ1-4,-,CATRGGGIEKLFF,TGTGCCACTCGAGGGGGCGGGATTGAAAAACTGTTTTTT
TRBV7-9,-,TRBJ1-1,-,CASSLDYTEAFF,TGTGCCAGCAGCTTAGACTACACTGAAGCTTTCTTT
TRBV20-1,TRBD2,TRBJ2-1,-,CSDSRGGSYNEQFF,TGCAGCGATAGTCGGGGGGGCTCCTACAATGAGCAGTTCTTC
TRBV27,TRBD1,TRBJ1-6,-,CASSLSTGGGSPLHF,TGTGCCAGCAGTTTATCGACAGGGGGCGGCTCACCCCTCCACTTT
TRBV11-2,-,TRBJ1-1,-,CASSLDGAANTEAFF,TGTGCCAGCAGCTTAGATGGGGCGGCAAACACTGAAGCTTTCTTT
TRBV18,TRBD1,TRBJ2-2,-,CASSPGTDNTGELFF,TGTGCCAGCTCACCCGGGACAGATAACACCGGGGAGCTGTTTTTT
TRBV6-2/TRBV6-3,-,TRBJ2-7,once,CASSYREGEQYF,TGTGCCAGCAGTTACAGAGAGGGAGAGCAGTACTTC
TRBV10-3,TRBD1,TRBJ1-5,-,CAISNRGRMLGGPQHF,TGTGCCATCAGTAACAGGGGGCGTATGTTGGGTGGGCCCCAGCATTTT
TRBV3-1/TRBV3-2,TRBD1,TRBJ1-2,-,CASSQDRGNYGYTF,TGTGCCAGCAGCCAAGACAGGGGGAACTATGGCTACACCTTC